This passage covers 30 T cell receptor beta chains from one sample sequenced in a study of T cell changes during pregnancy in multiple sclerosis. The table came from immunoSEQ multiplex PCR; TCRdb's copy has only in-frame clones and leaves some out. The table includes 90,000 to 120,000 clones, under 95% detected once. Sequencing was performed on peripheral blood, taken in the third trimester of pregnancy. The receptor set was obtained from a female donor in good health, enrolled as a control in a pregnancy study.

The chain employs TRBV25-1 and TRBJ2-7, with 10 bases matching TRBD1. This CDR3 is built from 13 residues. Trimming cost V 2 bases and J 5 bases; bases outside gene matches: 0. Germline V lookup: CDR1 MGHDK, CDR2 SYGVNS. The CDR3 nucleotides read TGTGCCAGCAGTGAAGGGACAGGGGACGAGCAGTACTTC. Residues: CASSEGTGDEQYF.

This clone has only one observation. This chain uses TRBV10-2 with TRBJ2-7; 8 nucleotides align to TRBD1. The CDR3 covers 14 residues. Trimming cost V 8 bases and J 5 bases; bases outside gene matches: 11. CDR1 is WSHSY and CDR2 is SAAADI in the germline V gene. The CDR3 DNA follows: TGCGCCAGCGTCGGACTGGACAGGGCAAACGAGCAGTACTTC. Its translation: CASVGLDRANEQYF.

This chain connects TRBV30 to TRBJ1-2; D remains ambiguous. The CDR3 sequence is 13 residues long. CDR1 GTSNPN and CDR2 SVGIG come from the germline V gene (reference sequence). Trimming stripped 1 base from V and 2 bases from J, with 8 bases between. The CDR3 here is CAWSDPGNYGYTF. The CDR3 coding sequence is TGTGCCTGGAGTGACCCGGGGAACTATGGCTACACCTTC.

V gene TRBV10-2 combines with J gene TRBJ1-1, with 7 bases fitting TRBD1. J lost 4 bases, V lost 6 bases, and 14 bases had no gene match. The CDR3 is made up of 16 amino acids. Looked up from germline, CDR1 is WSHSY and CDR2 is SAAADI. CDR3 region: CASRASGTARVTEAFF. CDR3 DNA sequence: TGCGCCAGCAGGGCCTCCGGGACAGCGAGGGTCACTGAAGCTTTCTTT.

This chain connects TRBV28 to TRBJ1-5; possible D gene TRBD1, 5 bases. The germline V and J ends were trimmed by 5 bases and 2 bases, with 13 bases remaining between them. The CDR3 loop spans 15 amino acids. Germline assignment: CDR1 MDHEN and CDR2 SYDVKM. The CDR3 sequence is CASSSRGIGNQPQHF. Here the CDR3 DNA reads TGTGCCAGCAGTAGCCGGGGGATAGGCAATCAGCCCCAGCATTTT.

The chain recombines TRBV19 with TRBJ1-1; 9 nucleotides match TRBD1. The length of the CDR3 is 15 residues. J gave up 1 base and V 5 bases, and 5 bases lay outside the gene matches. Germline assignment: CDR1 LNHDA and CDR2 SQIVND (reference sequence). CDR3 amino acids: CASSLRTGANTEAFF. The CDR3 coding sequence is TGTGCCAGTAGTCTCCGGACAGGGGCGAACACTGAAGCTTTCTTT.

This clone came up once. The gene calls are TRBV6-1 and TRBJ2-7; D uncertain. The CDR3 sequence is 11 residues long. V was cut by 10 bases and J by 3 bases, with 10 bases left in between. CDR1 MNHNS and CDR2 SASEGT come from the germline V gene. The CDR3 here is CATRPVYEQYF. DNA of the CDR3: TGTGCCACCAGACCAGTCTACGAGCAGTACTTC.

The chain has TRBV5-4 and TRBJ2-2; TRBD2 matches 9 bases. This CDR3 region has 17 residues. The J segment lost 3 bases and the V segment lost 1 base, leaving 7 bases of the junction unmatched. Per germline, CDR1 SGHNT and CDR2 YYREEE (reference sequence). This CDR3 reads CASSLRGLASDTGELFF. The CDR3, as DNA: TGTGCCAGCAGCTTGAGAGGACTAGCGTCTGACACCGGGGAGCTGTTTTTT.

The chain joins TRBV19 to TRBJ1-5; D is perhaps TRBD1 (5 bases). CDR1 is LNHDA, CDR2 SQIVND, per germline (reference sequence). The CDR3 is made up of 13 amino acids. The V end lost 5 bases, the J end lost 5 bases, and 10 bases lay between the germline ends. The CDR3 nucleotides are TGTGCCAGTAGTCAGGGTAGGGATCAGCCCCAGCATTTT. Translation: CASSQGRDQPQHF.

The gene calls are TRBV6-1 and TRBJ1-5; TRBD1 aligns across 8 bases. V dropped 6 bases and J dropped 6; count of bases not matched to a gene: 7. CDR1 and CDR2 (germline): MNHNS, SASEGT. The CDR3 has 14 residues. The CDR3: CASRATGGTQPQHF. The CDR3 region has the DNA TGTGCCAGCAGGGCTACAGGGGGGACTCAGCCCCAGCATTTT.

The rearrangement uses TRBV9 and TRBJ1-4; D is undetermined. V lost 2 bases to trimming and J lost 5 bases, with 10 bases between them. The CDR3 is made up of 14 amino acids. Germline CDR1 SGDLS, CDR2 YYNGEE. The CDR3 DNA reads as TGTGCCAGCAGCGTGCCCGGGGAAAATGAAAAACTGTTTTTT. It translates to CASSVPGENEKLFF. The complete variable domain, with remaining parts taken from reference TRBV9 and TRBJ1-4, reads DSGVTQTPKHLITATGQRVTLRCSPRSGDLSVYWYQQSLDQGLQFLIQYYNGEERAKGNILERFSAQQFPDLHSELNLSSLELGDSALYFCASSVPGENEKLFFGSGTQLSVL.

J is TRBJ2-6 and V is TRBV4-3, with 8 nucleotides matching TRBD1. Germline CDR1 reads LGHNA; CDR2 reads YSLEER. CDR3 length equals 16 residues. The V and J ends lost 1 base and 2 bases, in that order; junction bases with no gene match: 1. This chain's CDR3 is CASSQGRGPGANVLTF. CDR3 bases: TGCGCCAGCAGCCAAGGCAGGGGGCCTGGGGCCAACGTCCTGACTTTC.

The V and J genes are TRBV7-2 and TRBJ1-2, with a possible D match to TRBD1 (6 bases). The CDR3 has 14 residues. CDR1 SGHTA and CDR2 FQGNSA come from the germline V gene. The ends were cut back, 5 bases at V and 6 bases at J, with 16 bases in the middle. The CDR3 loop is CASSPNRDSHGYTF. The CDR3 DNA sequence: TGTGCCAGCAGCCCTAACAGGGATTCCCATGGCTACACCTTC. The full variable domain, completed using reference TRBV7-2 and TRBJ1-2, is GAGVSQSPSNKVTEKGKDVELRCDPISGHTALYWYRQSLGQGLEFLIYFQGNSAPDKSGLPSDRFSAERTGGSVSTLTIQRTQQEDSAVYLCASSPNRDSHGYTFGSGTRLTVV.

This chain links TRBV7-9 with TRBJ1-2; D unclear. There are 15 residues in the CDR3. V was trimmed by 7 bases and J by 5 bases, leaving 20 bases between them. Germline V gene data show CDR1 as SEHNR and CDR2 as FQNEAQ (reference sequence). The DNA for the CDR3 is TGTGCCAGCATCCTCCTCTCCCTCGCGGGGTATGGCTACACCTTC. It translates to CASILLSLAGYGYTF.

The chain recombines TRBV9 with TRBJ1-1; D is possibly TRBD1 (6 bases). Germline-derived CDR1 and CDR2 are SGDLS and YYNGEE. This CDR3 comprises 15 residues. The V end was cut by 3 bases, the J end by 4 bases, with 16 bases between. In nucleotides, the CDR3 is TGTGCCAGCAGCGGGGTACAGGGAGTGGGCACTGAAGCTTTCTTT. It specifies CASSGVQGVGTEAFF.

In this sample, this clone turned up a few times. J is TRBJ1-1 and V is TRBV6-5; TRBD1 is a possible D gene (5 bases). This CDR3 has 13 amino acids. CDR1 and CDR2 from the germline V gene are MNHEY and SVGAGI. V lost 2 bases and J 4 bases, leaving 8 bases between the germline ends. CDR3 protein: CASSYDQGTEAFF. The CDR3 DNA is TGTGCCAGCAGTTACGATCAGGGCACTGAAGCTTTCTTT.

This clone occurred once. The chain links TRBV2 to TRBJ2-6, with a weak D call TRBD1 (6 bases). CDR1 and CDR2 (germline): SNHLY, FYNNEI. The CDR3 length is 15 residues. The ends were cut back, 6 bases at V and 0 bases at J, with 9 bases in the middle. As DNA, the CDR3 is TGTGCCAGCAGAATGGACAGCTCTGGGGCCAACGTCCTGACTTTC. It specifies CASRMDSSGANVLTF.

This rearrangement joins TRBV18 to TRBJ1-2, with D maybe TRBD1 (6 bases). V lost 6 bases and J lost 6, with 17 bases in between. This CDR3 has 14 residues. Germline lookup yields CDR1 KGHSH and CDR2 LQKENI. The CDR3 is CASSSQAGGDGYTF. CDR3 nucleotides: TGTGCCAGCTCCTCACAAGCGGGGGGCGATGGCTACACCTTC. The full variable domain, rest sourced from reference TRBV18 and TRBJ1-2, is NAGVMQNPRHLVRRRGQEARLRCSPMKGHSHVYWYRQLPEEGLKFMVYLQKENIIDESGMPKERFSAEFPKEGPSILRIQQVVRGDSAAYFCASSSQAGGDGYTFGSGTRLTVV.

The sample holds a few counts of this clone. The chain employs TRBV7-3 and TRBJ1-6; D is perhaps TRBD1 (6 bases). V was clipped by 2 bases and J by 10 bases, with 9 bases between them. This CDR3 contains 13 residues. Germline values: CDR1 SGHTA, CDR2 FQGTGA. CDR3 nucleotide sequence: TGTGCCAGCAGCTTACAAGGACAGTCACCCCTCCACTTT. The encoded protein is CASSLQGQSPLHF.

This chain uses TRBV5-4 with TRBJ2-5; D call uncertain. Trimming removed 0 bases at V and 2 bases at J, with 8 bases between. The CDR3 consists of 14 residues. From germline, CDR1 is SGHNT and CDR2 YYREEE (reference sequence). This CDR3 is CASSLAAGQETQYF. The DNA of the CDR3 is TGTGCCAGCAGCTTGGCGGCAGGACAAGAGACCCAGTACTTC.

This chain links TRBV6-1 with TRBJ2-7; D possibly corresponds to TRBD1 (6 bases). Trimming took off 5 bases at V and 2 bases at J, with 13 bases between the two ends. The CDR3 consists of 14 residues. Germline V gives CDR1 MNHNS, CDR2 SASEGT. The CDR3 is CASSIQGGTYEQYF. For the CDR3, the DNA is TGTGCCAGCAGTATACAGGGTGGAACCTACGAGCAGTACTTC.

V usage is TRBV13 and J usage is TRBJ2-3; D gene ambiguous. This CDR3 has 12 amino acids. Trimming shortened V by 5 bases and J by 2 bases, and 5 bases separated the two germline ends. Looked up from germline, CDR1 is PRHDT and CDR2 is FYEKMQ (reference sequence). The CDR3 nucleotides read TGTGCCAGCAGCCAGTTCACAGATACGCAGTATTTT. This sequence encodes CASSQFTDTQYF.

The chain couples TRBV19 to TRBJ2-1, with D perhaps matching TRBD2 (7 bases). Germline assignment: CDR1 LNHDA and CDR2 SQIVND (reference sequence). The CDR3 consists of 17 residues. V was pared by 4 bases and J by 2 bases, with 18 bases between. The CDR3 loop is CASSTPLGGATYNEQFF. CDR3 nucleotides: TGTGCCAGTAGTACCCCCCTGGGGGGGGCTACCTACAATGAGCAGTTCTTC.

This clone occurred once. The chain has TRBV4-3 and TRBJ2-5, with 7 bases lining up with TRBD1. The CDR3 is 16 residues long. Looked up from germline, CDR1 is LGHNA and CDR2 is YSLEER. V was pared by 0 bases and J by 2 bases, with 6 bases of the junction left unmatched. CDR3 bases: TGCGCCAGCAGCCAAGATCTGAGGGGGCGGCAAGAGACCCAGTACTTC. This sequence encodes CASSQDLRGRQETQYF.

CDR3 sequence reads: CASSFGQATGELFF. The CDR3 nucleotides read TGTGCCAGCAGCTTTGGACAGGCTACCGGGGAGCTGTTTTTT. This chain connects TRBV11-1 to TRBJ2-2, with TRBD1 identical over 7 bases. The CDR3 spans 14 residues. The junction had 3 bases not matched to a gene; V was cut back by 3 bases and J by 5 bases. Germline CDR1 is SGHAT and CDR2 is FQDESV (reference sequence).

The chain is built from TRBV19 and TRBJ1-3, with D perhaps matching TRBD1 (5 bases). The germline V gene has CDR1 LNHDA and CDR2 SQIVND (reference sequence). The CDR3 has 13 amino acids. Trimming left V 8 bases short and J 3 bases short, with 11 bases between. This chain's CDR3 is CASLQEFGNTIYF. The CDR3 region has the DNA TGTGCCAGTTTACAGGAGTTTGGAAACACCATATATTTT.

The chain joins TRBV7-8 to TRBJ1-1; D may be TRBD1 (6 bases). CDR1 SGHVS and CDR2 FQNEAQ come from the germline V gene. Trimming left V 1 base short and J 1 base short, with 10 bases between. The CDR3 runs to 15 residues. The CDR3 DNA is TGTGCCAGCAGCTTAGTAGTCAGGGGGAACACTGAAGCTTTCTTT. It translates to CASSLVVRGNTEAFF.

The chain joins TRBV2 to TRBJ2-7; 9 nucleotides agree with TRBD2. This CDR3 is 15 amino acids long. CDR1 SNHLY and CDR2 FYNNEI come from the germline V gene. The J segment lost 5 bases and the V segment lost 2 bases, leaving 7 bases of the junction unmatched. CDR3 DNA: TGTGCCAGCAGTGAAAGTCTAGCGGGGCGACACGAGCAGTACTTC. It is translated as CASSESLAGRHEQYF.

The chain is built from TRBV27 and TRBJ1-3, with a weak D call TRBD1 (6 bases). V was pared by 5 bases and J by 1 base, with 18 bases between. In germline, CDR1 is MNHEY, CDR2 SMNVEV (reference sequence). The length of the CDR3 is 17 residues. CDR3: CASSPRAGAWSGNTIYF. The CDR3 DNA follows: TGTGCCAGCAGTCCCCGTGCGGGGGCATGGTCTGGAAACACCATATATTTT.

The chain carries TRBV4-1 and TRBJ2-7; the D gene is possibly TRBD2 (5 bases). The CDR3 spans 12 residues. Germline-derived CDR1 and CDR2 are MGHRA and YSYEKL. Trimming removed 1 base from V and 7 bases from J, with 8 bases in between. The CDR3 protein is CASSQGTGEQYF. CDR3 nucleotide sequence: TGCGCCAGCAGCCAAGGGACTGGGGAGCAGTACTTC.